Listed here are 23 T cell receptor beta chains from one sample, sequenced in a study of T cell clonality in common variable immunodeficiency. Their cognate antigens are unknown. Produced via immunoSEQ multiplex PCR; TCRdb's table is partial and in-frame only. Listed for the sample are around 24,000 clones, none seen a single time. Notes on the study in general: Common variable immunodeficiency TCR beta sequences reportedly had fewer deletions and N-nucleotide insertions.

The sample taken for sequencing was peripheral blood mononuclear cells. The receptors here all came from a human donor with common variable immunodeficiency.

This clone was found many times. The sequence runs out 3 residues before the end of the CDR3; the remainder is reconstructed from the germline J gene. The chain is built from TRBV10-3 and TRBJ2-2; TRBD2 matches 11 bases. Germline trimming cut 0 bases from V and 0 bases from J; bases unmatched to any gene: 3. The germline V gene has CDR1 ENHRY and CDR2 SYGVKD. This CDR3 contains 18 residues. The CDR3 here is CAISESLAGGPNTGELFF. Incomplete CDR3 DNA: TGTGCCATCAGTGAGTCTCTAGCGGGGGGTCCGAACACCGGGGAG.

This clone appeared many times. The sequenced fragment ends 3 residues before the CDR3 boundary, so the rest is inferred from the germline J gene. V gene TRBV19 combines with J gene TRBJ2-2, with 10 positions matching TRBD1. The V gene's germline CDR1 is LNHDA and CDR2 SQIVND (reference sequence). This CDR3 has 16 amino acids. The junction had 12 bases not matched to a gene; V was cut back by 7 bases and J by 7 bases. The sequenced CDR3 bases are TGTGCCAGTACTCCCGACAGGGGGCGATTTAACGGGGAG. It is translated as CASTPDRGRFNGE. The whole CDR3 protein is CASTPDRGRFNGELFF.

A note on this clone: The read halts 3 residues ahead of the CDR3 end, with the missing end drawn from the germline J gene. The chain combines TRBV6-2 or TRBV6-3 with TRBJ1-5, with D possibly TRBD1 on 6 matching bases. Trimming left V 7 bases short and J 4 bases short, with 11 bases between. The CDR3 covers 13 residues. From germline, CDR1 is MNHEY and CDR2 SVGEGT. CDR3 loop: CASTFTGNQPQHF. CDR3 bases read: TGTGCCAGCACCTTCACAGGGAATCAGCCC.

This clone was detected many times. The junction differs from germline at one of its ends, possibly a read error. The CDR3 extends 3 residues past the end of the read, so its final part is completed from the germline J gene. The chain joins TRBV6-1 to TRBJ1-6; 8 bases agree with TRBD1. Germline lookup yields CDR1 MNHNS and CDR2 SASEGT. This CDR3 spans 15 amino acids. CDR3 sequence reads: CASREGTGWYSPLHF. The CDR3 bases that were read are TGTGCCAGCAGGGAAGGGACAGGATGGTACTCACCC.

In its sample, this clone was seen many times. The read falls 3 residues short of the CDR3 end, and the missing part is taken from the germline J gene. The rearrangement uses TRBV5-8 and TRBJ2-7; D is possibly TRBD2 (5 bases). V lost 4 bases, J lost 1 base, and 9 bases lay in between. The CDR3 has 13 residues. CDR1 and CDR2 from the germline V gene are SGHTS and YDEGEE. The sequenced part of the CDR3 DNA is TGTGCCAGCAGCCGGACTGTATCCTACGAG. This codes for CASSRTVSYE. The whole CDR3 region reads CASSRTVSYEQYF.

This clone was found a few times. The read stops 3 residues short of the end of the CDR3; the missing end is completed from the germline J gene. The rearrangement joins TRBV6-7 to TRBJ2-7; 9 bases align to TRBD2. TRBV6-7 belongs to the ORF category, with a function that is uncertain. The CDR3 contains 17 residues. V dropped 2 bases and J dropped 3; count of bases not matched to a gene: 11. CDR3 protein: CASSYPVTGLANYEQYF. The sequenced CDR3 bases are TGTGCCAGCAGTTACCCAGTCACGGGACTAGCAAACTACGAG.

This clone was counted many times. The read falls 3 residues short of the CDR3 end, and the missing part is taken from the germline J gene. The chain recombines TRBV7-2 with TRBJ2-2, with a tentative D call TRBD1 (6 bases). V was shortened by 3 bases and J by 1 base, with 9 bases between the two germline ends. The CDR3 is 15 residues long. The germline gives CDR1 SGHTA, CDR2 FQGNSA. The CDR3 spells CASSFPGQNTGELFF. CDR3 bases read: TGTGCCAGCAGCTTTCCGGGACAGAACACCGGGGAG.

To note about this clone: The read finishes 3 residues shy of the CDR3 end, and the germline J gene is used to complete it. J is TRBJ2-5 and V is TRBV2, with 15 positions matching TRBD2. With 7 bases clipped from V and 5 bases from J, the junction kept 14 bases outside the gene matches. Germline-derived CDR1 and CDR2 are SNHLY and FYNNEI. CDR3 length equals 18 residues. The CDR3 bases that were read are TGTGCCAGCACCAGAGCTCCCGGGACTAGCGGGGGGCGGGAGACC. Translated: CASTRAPGTSGGRET. The full CDR3 protein is CASTRAPGTSGGRETQYF.

This clone was counted at least ten times. The read terminates 3 residues ahead of where the CDR3 ends, so the germline J gene completes it. The rearrangement uses TRBV7-3 and TRBJ1-2; TRBD1 aligns across 11 bases. V dropped 5 bases and J dropped 7; count of bases not matched to a gene: 3. CDR1 and CDR2 (germline): SGHTA, FQGTGA. This CDR3 region has 13 residues. This CDR3 reads CASSIGTGGGYTF. The DNA read from the CDR3 is TGTGCCAGCAGCATTGGGACAGGGGGTGGC.

This clone was recorded a few times. The observed sequence ends 3 residues before the CDR3 terminus, with the missing tail filled in from the germline J gene. V and J are TRBV2 and TRBJ2-3; 10 nucleotides match TRBD2. CDR3 length equals 16 residues. In germline, CDR1 is SNHLY, CDR2 FYNNEI. V trimming: 4 bases; J trimming: 5 bases; junction bases outside the gene matches: 9. CDR3 bases read: TGTGCCAGCAGTGCGCCTAGCGGGGGAGGACGAGATACG. Protein: CASSAPSGGGRDT. The whole CDR3 protein is CASSAPSGGGRDTQYF.

This clone was seen repeatedly, ten times or more. CDR3 DNA (partial): TGCAGTGCTAGAGATCCGAGGGGCTCTGAGAACACTGAA. This translates into CSARDPRGSENTE. In full, the CDR3 reads CSARDPRGSENTEAFF. This chain links TRBV20-1 with TRBJ1-1; tentative D call: TRBD1 (5 bases). The CDR3 end falls 3 residues outside the read, so it is completed with the germline J gene. The CDR3 extends over 16 amino acids. Germline V lookup: CDR1 DFQATT, CDR2 SNEGSKA (reference sequence). V dropped 0 bases and J dropped 1 base, with 15 bases sitting between them.

With respect to this clone: A clone one base away is much larger, so this may be a read error. The read halts 3 residues ahead of the CDR3 end, with the missing end drawn from the germline J gene. The same CDR3 also results from other DNA sequences found in this sample. The chain recombines TRBV7-2 with TRBJ1-2; perhaps TRBD1 as D (5 bases). Germline loops: CDR1 SGHTA, CDR2 FQGNSA. This CDR3 region has 15 residues. The CDR3 DNA, read in part, is TGTGCCAGCAGCGTCGACAGTCAGGTGGTGGGGGGC. Amino acids: CASSVDSQVVGG. The whole CDR3 sequence reads CASSVDSQVVGGYTF.

The table lists this clone with a few counts. The CDR3 extends 3 residues past the end of the read, so its final part is completed from the germline J gene. The chain uses TRBV5-6 and TRBJ1-2; no clear D. CDR3 length: 14 amino acids. Germline V CDR1 and CDR2: SGHDT, YYEEEE. The DNA read from the CDR3 is TGTGCCAGCAGCTCAAGTTCAGGCCCGCAGGGC. It translates to CASSSSSGPQG. The full CDR3 reads CASSSSSGPQGYTF.

This clone occurred many times. The DNA ends 3 residues before the CDR3 does, and the rest of the CDR3 is filled in from the germline J gene. The J gene is TRBJ2-1, the V gene TRBV19; D may be TRBD1 or TRBD2 (5 bases each). This CDR3 has 17 residues. Between the trimmed V and J ends, which lost 3 bases and 8 bases, there was a span of 23 bases. CDR1 LNHDA and CDR2 SQIVND come from the germline V gene (reference sequence). CDR3: CASSISLGSGSSDEQFF. Incomplete CDR3 DNA: TGTGCCAGTAGTATCTCCTTAGGGTCAGGGAGTTCGGATGAG.

In its sample, this clone was seen many times. The CDR3 is cut off 3 residues early in the read; its end comes from the germline J gene. This specimen includes other DNA sequences encoding the same CDR3. J is TRBJ1-4 and V is TRBV20-1; D possibly corresponds to TRBD1 (5 bases). Germline V CDR1 and CDR2: DFQATT, SNEGSKA (reference sequence). The CDR3 loop spans 15 amino acids. Trimming cost V 0 bases and J 7 bases, with 15 bases left between them. The part of the CDR3 DNA that was read is TGCAGTGCTAGAGATCGGTCCTCCGGGGGTGAAAAA. It codes for CSARDRSSGGEK. The whole CDR3 protein reads CSARDRSSGGEKLFF.

This clone showed up many times. Read sequence stops 3 residues before the CDR3 end, and the germline J gene provides the missing end. The V gene is TRBV19, the J gene TRBJ1-1, with D perhaps TRBD1 (6 bases). The CDR3 loop spans 14 amino acids. V lost 3 bases to trimming and J lost 5 bases, with 13 bases between them. The germline V gene has CDR1 LNHDA and CDR2 SQIVND (reference sequence). The covered CDR3 bases are TGTGCCAGTAGTATCAGGGGCGGGAGAACTGAA. It is translated as CASSIRGGRTE. The whole CDR3 protein reads CASSIRGGRTEAFF.

Details on this clone: Coverage ceases 3 residues before the CDR3 finishes, and the germline J gene fills in the end. V usage is TRBV7-2 and J usage is TRBJ2-4; TRBD2 might be the D (5 bases). Per the germline V gene, CDR1 is SGHTA and CDR2 is FQGNSA. The CDR3 consists of 13 residues. V was clipped by 7 bases and J by 8 bases, with 15 bases between them. CDR3 region: CASTFPGSDIQYF. The DNA read from the CDR3 is TGTGCCAGCACCTTCCCGGGGTCGGACATT.

In this sample, this clone turned up a few times. The read is 3 residues too short to cover the CDR3 end, so that end is filled in from the germline J gene. The chain combines TRBV20-1 with TRBJ2-3, with 8 bases fitting TRBD1. The germline V gene encodes CDR1 DFQATT and CDR2 SNEGSKA (reference sequence). CDR3 size: 17 residues. Trimming removed 3 bases from V and 2 bases from J; junction bases left unmatched: 13. The CDR3 sequence: CSARADAGQGNTDTQYF. The CDR3 DNA, read in part, is TGCAGTGCTAGGGCCGACGCTGGACAGGGTAACACAGATACG.

This clone was recorded at least ten times. The read terminates 3 residues before the CDR3 end, so the remaining end is supplied by the germline J gene. This chain joins TRBV7-9 and TRBJ1-2, with 8 bases fitting TRBD1. V shed 5 bases, J shed 4 bases, and the junction held 9 bases outside the gene matches. The CDR3 has 15 residues. Per the germline V gene, CDR1 is SEHNR and CDR2 is FQNEAQ (reference sequence). Incomplete CDR3 DNA: TGTGCCAGCAGCCATGGGACAGGCCCACTCTATGGC. Protein: CASSHGTGPLYG. The whole CDR3 protein is CASSHGTGPLYGYTF.

Concerning this clone itself: The read terminates 3 residues before the CDR3 end, so the remaining end is supplied by the germline J gene. The V call is TRBV19, the J call TRBJ1-1, with TRBD1 identical over 7 bases. CDR1 and CDR2 (germline): LNHDA, SQIVND (reference sequence). The CDR3 is 15 residues long. J gave up 5 bases and V 5 bases, and 11 bases lay outside the gene matches. CDR3 residues: CASSALRGKMTEAFF. CDR3 DNA (partial): TGTGCCAGTAGTGCTCTCAGGGGGAAGATGACTGAA.

This clone occurred a few times. The read gets to within 3 residues of the CDR3 end, and the germline J gene fills in the rest. J is TRBJ2-1 and V is TRBV5-6, with TRBD2 matching over 10 bases. Germline lookup yields CDR1 SGHDT and CDR2 YYEEEE. The CDR3 totals 15 residues. The V gene end was trimmed by 4 bases and the J gene end by 2 bases; junction bases not matched to a gene: 3. The CDR3 here is CASSPSGSAYNEQFF. CDR3 DNA (partial): TGTGCCAGCAGCCCTAGCGGGAGCGCCTACAATGAG.

This clone has at least ten counts. From the germline J gene comes the end of the CDR3, since the read stops 3 residues before it. The rearrangement joins TRBV5-1 to TRBJ2-2; 7 bases fit TRBD2. Trimming removed 0 bases from V and 5 bases from J; junction bases left unmatched: 4. This CDR3 comprises 15 residues. Germline V lookup: CDR1 SGHRS, CDR2 YFSETQ. CDR3 protein: CASSLVSSGTGELFF. Incomplete CDR3 DNA: TGCGCCAGCAGCTTGGTTTCTAGCGGAACCGGGGAG.

Ten or more counts support this clone. The observed sequence ends 3 residues before the CDR3 terminus, with the missing tail filled in from the germline J gene. This chain links TRBV11-2 with TRBJ1-2; 9 bases fit TRBD1. After removal of 5 bases from V and 5 bases from J, the junction contained 3 bases not matched to a gene. Germline assignment: CDR1 SGHAT and CDR2 FQNNGV. The CDR3 is made up of 13 amino acids. CDR3 loop: CASSVGTGYGYTF. The DNA read from the CDR3 is TGTGCCAGCAGCGTGGGGACAGGGTATGGC.